This TCR beta chain was sequenced during a study of blood T cell repertoires in COVID-19 (dated by TCRdb to 2020 to 2022). Background on the whole study: Samples covering the acute and convalescent phases of COVID-19 were provided by collaborators in the United States, Italy and Spain. The prospective study material was composed of cDNA or gDNA derived from T cells, B-cell-depleted T cells, or PBMCs. Subjects who had been exposed to COVID-19, were actively infected with it, or had recovered from it provided the deeply sampled blood TCRbeta repertoires that made up the dataset. A freely available public database, intended as a resource for researchers studying the immune response to SARS-CoV-2, is where the repertoires were released. Samples were obtained from the ongoing ImmuneRACE study (first 160 participants) and from over 1,000 subjects provided by 6 global collaborators. The sample metadata nearly always contained a de-identified subject ID, COVID-19 status, age in years and sex. Where available, HLA class I and class II types were obtained from metadata supplied by the sample provider rather than from assay-based typing. Results and caveats for the whole study, not just this receptor: The amount of clinical and demographic metadata varied by source and participant and was provided uncurated.

In the germline V gene (reference sequence), CDR1 corresponds to LNHNV and CDR2 to YYDKDF. The germline ends are 14 bases apart after V is trimmed by 0 bases and J by 11 bases. From the cysteine through the phenylalanine, the CDR3 covers 15 amino acids. The retained sequence is limited to the CDR3, 45 bases, with the frame set at the first base. For this clone: Its antigen specificity is not known. No qualities accompany the bases; no much larger clone lies one base away.

The immunoSEQ Assay, a bias-controlled multiplex PCR, was used to amplify TCRbeta CDR3 regions from genomic DNA. On the study's bioinformatics: The number of nucleated cells in each sample was estimated from the amplification of reference gene primers within the assay. Sequence reads were collapsed and filtered to measure the absolute abundance of every unique TCRbeta CDR3 rearrangement. Productive Simpson clonality was computed per sample as the square root of Simpson's diversity index over productive rearrangements. TCRdb's version of the immuneACCESS table is confined to in-frame rearrangements and falls short of the full clone set. An unresolved V gene accounts for under half of the shortfall where checked; the remainder is of unknown origin. The V and J calls and clone size come from that table; D and trimming were worked out from the DNA. This sample is represented by about 51,000 clones; approximately 90% of them were singletons. Approximately 2.8% of the sample is taken by the ten largest.

Each collaborating institution followed its own protocols to collect whole blood in K2EDTA tubes. For TCRbeta analysis, collaborators shipped samples as frozen whole blood, isolated PBMCs, or DNA extracted from either of those sample types. The specimen was peripheral blood. The chain is assembled from TRBV15 and TRBJ1-6; TRBD1 is perhaps the D gene, given 6 matching bases. The TCR sequence derives from a man in his fifties with acute or convalescent COVID-19. The sequence in DNA is TGTGCCACCAGCAGAGATCTCCAGGGGCTAACACCCCTCCACTTT. Its protein reads: CATSRDLQGLTPLHF. When the CDR3 is completed using the reference TRBV15 and TRBJ1-6 genes on either side, the full variable domain is DAMVIQNPRYQVTQFGKPVTLSCSQTLNHNVMYWYQQKSSQAPKLLFHYYDKDFNNEADTPDNFQSRRPNTSFCFLDIRSPGLGDTAMYLCATSRDLQGLTPLHFGNGTRLTVT.